Shown below are 13 T cell receptor beta chains from a single sample sequenced in a study of response to subunit inactivated influenza vaccine. TCRdb reprocessed the RT-PCR reads via MiXCR and lists one record per CDR3 protein. Here the sample spans hundreds of thousands of distinct CDR3 sequences, around a fifth being singletons. The sequencing here drew on PBMCs from blood, taken approximately 22 months after vaccination. Receptor source: a man between 50 and 75 years old who received an inactivated influenza vaccine.

The gene calls are TRBV7-2 and TRBJ2-2; 7 bases agree with TRBD2. The CDR3 loop spans 14 amino acids. Germline CDR1 and CDR2: SGHTA and FQGNSA. Trimming removed 2 bases from V and 6 bases from J; junction bases left unmatched: 3. CDR3 protein: CASSLTGGAGELFF. In DNA form, the CDR3 reads TGTGCCAGCAGCTTAACGGGGGGAGCCGGGGAGCTGTTTTTT.

This clonotype turned up a few times. This chain joins TRBV4-2 and TRBJ2-5, with TRBD1 matching over 7 bases. The CDR3 contains 17 residues. The germline V gene has CDR1 LGHNA and CDR2 YNFKEQ. Trimming cost V 2 bases and J 5 bases; bases outside gene matches: 14. CDR3 residues: CASSQPQGLTGPETQYF. The CDR3 DNA sequence: TGTGCCAGCAGCCAACCACAGGGGCTGACAGGCCCGGAGACCCAGTACTTC.

This clonotype was counted only a few times. This chain connects TRBV4-3 to TRBJ2-1; D is unclear. CDR1 is LGHNA, CDR2 YSLEER, per germline. Trimming left V 0 bases short and J 1 base short, with 10 bases between. This CDR3 contains 16 residues. The CDR3 reads CASSQDTANSYNEQFF. The CDR3 coding sequence is TGCGCCAGCAGCCAAGATACCGCGAATTCCTACAATGAGCAGTTCTTC.

A few counts support this clonotype. V gene TRBV18 combines with J gene TRBJ2-2; D gene ambiguous. This CDR3 region has 13 residues. Germline values: CDR1 KGHSH, CDR2 LQKENI. With 6 bases removed from V and 4 bases from J, the gap between germline ends came to 9 bases. The CDR3 here is CASSGRLTGELFF. CDR3 DNA: TGTGCCAGCTCTGGGCGGCTCACCGGGGAGCTGTTTTTT.

The CDR3 DNA reads TGCGCCAGCAGCCAAGCCCCGCACGGAGGTTATCAGCCCCAGCATTTT. It is translated as CASSQAPHGGYQPQHF. The chain has TRBV4-1 and TRBJ1-5; D not resolved. Germline CDR1 is MGHRA and CDR2 is YSYEKL. The germline V and J ends were trimmed by 1 base and 5 bases, with 15 bases remaining between them. CDR3 length equals 16 residues.

This CDR3 is CASSPLGYGTEAFF. The DNA of the CDR3 is TGTGCCAGCTCACCGCTGGGTTATGGCACTGAAGCTTTCTTT. The V and J genes are TRBV18 and TRBJ1-1, with unresolved D. The germline gives CDR1 KGHSH, CDR2 LQKENI. CDR3 length: 14 residues. The V end was cut by 3 bases, the J end by 4 bases, with 12 bases between.

This clonotype was seen a few times. V gene TRBV20-1 combines with J gene TRBJ2-2, with 12 bases lining up with TRBD1. Unmatched junction bases numbered 6, after V lost 6 bases and J lost 7 bases. Germline CDR1 DFQATT, CDR2 SNEGSKA (reference sequence). The CDR3 runs 14 residues. CDR3 sequence: CSAGDRGHVGELFF. The CDR3 DNA follows: TGCAGTGCAGGGGACAGGGGGCATGTCGGGGAGCTGTTTTTT.

The J gene is TRBJ1-2, the V gene TRBV7-2; TRBD1 matches at 7 bases. The germline V gene has CDR1 SGHTA and CDR2 FQGNSA. The ends lost 2 bases at V and 3 bases at J; junction bases unmatched: 9. CDR3 length: 16 amino acids. The CDR3 here is CASSLNNRGSDYGYTF. The DNA for the CDR3 is TGTGCCAGCAGCTTAAATAACAGGGGTTCAGACTATGGCTACACCTTC. Filled out from reference TRBV7-2 and TRBJ1-2, the complete variable domain reads GAGVSQSPSNKVTEKGKDVELRCDPISGHTALYWYRQSLGQGLEFLIYFQGNSAPDKSGLPSDRFSAERTGGSVSTLTIQRTQQEDSAVYLCASSLNNRGSDYGYTFGSGTRLTVV.

The genes are TRBV28 and TRBJ2-3, with 8 positions matching TRBD2. Germline CDR1 reads MDHEN; CDR2 reads SYDVKM. The CDR3 loop spans 18 amino acids. Unmatched junction bases numbered 15, after V lost 3 bases and J lost 4 bases. In DNA form, the CDR3 reads TGTGCCAGCAGTTTCCTAGCGGGCGCGCTTCCCCGCCCAGATACGCAGTATTTT. This sequence encodes CASSFLAGALPRPDTQYF.

Points on this clonotype: This may stem from a read error, because a much larger clone lies one nucleotide away. CDR3 in DNA: TGTGCCAGCAGCCCTCGGGGTGCTAATGAAGAACTGTTTTTT. This gives the protein CASSPRGANEELFF. The chain combines TRBV7-8 with TRBJ1-4; D unclear. Germline CDR1 and CDR2: SGHVS and FQNEAQ. The CDR3 is 14 amino acids.

The rearrangement uses TRBV7-8 and TRBJ2-5, with a weak D call TRBD1 (6 bases). CDR1 and CDR2 from the germline V gene are SGHVS and FQNEAQ. With 1 base removed from V and 0 bases from J, the gap between germline ends came to 9 bases. The CDR3 is made up of 15 amino acids. The CDR3 sequence: CASSLGWTDQETQYF. DNA of the CDR3: TGTGCCAGCAGCTTAGGGTGGACAGACCAAGAGACCCAGTACTTC.

This clonotype was seen a handful of times. The CDR3 spells CAISANPGETQYF. DNA of the CDR3: TGTGCCATCAGTGCTAATCCCGGGGAGACCCAGTACTTC. This chain links TRBV10-3 with TRBJ2-5, with D unresolved. In germline, CDR1 is ENHRY, CDR2 SYGVKD. The CDR3 runs to 13 residues. V was clipped by 4 bases and J by 5 bases, with 11 bases between them.

This clonotype was observed a handful of times. This chain uses TRBV20-1 with TRBJ2-7; 9 nucleotides line up with TRBD1. The junction had 3 bases not matched to a gene; V was cut back by 4 bases and J by 2 bases. The CDR3 has 13 amino acids. Germline loops: CDR1 DFQATT, CDR2 SNEGSKA (reference sequence). The CDR3 region is CSATGDRAYEQYF. The CDR3 DNA reads TGCAGTGCTACAGGGGACAGGGCCTACGAGCAGTACTTC.